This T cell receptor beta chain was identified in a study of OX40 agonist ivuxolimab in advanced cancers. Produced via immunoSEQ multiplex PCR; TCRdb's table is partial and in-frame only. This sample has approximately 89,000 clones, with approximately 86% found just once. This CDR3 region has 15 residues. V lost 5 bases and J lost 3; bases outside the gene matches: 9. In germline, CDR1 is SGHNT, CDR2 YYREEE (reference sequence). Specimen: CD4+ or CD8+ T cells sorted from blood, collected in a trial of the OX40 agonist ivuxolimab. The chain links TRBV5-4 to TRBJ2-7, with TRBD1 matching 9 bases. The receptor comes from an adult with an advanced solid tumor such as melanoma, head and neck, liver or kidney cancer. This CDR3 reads CASSYGTGQGYEQYF. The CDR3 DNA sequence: TGTGCCAGCAGTTATGGTACGGGACAGGGCTACGAGCAGTACTTC.